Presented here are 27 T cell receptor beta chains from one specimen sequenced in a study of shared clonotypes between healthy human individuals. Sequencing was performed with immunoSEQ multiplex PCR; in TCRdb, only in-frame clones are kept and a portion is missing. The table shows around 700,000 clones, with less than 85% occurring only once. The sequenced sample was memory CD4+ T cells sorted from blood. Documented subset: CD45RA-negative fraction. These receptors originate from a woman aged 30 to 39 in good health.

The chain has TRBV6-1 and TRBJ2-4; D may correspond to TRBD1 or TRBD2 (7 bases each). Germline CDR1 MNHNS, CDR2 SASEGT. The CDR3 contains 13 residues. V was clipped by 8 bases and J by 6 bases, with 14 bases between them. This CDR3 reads CASQDREGNIQYF. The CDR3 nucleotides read TGTGCCAGCCAAGACAGGGAGGGAAACATTCAGTACTTC.

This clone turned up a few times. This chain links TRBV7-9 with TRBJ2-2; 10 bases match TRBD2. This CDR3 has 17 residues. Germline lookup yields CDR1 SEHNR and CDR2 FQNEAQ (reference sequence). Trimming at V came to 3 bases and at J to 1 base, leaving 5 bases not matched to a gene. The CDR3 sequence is CASSLVLAGGNTGELFF. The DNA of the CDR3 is TGTGCCAGCAGCTTGGTTTTAGCGGGAGGGAACACCGGGGAGCTGTTTTTT.

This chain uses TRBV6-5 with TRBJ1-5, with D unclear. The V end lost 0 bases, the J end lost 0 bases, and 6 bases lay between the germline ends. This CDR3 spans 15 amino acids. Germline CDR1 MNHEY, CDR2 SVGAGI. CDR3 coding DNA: TGTGCCAGCAGTTACTCTCACCATAGCAATCAGCCCCAGCATTTT. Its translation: CASSYSHHSNQPQHF.

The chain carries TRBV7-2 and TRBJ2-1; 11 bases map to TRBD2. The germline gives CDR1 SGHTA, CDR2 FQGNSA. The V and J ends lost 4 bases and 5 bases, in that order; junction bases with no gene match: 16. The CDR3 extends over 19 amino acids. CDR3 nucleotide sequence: TGTGCCAGCAGCTCGTTGTTCCTCACCGGGACTAGCGGAAACAATGAGCAGTTCTTC. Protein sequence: CASSSLFLTGTSGNNEQFF.

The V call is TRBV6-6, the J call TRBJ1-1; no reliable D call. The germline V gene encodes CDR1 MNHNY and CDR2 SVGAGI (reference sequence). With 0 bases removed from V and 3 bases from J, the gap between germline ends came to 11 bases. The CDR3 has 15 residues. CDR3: CASSYSQRSDTEAFF. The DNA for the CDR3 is TGTGCCAGCAGTTACTCTCAAAGATCAGACACTGAAGCTTTCTTT.

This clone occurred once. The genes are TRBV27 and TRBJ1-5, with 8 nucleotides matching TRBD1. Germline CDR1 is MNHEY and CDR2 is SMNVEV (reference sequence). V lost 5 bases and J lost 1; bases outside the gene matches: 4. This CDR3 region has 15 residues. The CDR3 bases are TGTGCCAGCAGTACCAGACAGGGGAGCAATCAGCCCCAGCATTTT. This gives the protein CASSTRQGSNQPQHF.

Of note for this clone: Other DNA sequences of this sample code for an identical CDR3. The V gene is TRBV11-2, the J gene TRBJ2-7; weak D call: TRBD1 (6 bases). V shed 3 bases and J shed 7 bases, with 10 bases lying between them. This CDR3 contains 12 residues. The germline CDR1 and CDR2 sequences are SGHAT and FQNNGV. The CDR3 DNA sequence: TGTGCCAGCAGCTTGTCAGGGGTTGAGCAGTACTTC. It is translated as CASSLSGVEQYF.

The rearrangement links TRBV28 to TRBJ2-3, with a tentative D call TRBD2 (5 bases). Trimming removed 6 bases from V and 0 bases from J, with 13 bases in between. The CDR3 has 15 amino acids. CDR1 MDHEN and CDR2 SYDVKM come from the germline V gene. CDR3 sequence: CASREAGGSTDTQYF. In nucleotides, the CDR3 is TGTGCCAGCAGGGAGGCGGGTGGAAGCACAGATACGCAGTATTTT. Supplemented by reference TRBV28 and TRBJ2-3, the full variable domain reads DVKVTQSSRYLVKRTGEKVFLECVQDMDHENMFWYRQDPGLGLRLIYFSYDVKMKEKGDIPEGYSVSREKKERFSLILESASTNQTSMYLCASREAGGSTDTQYFGPGTRLTVL.

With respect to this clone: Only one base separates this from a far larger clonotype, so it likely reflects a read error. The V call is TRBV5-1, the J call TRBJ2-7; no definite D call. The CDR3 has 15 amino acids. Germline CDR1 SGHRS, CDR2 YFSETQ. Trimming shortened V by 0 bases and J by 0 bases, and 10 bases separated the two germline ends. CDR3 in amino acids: CASSLEGSLSYEQYF. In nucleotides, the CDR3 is TGCGCCAGCAGCTTGGAGGGCAGTCTCTCCTACGAGCAGTACTTC.

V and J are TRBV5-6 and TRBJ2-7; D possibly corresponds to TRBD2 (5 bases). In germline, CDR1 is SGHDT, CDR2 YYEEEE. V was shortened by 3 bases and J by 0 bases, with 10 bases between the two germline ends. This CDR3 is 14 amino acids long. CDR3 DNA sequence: TGTGCCAGCAGCTGGGCGGGCAGCTCCTACGAGCAGTACTTC. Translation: CASSWAGSSYEQYF.

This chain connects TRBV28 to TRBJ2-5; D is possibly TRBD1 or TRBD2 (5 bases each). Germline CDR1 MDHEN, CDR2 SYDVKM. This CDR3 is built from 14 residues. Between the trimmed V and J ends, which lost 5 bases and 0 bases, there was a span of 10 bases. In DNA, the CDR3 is TGTGCCAGCAGTCAGGGACGGCACCAAGAGACCCAGTACTTC. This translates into CASSQGRHQETQYF.

The CDR3 DNA reads TGTGCCAGCAGCCTGGACAGTTATAGCTCCTACGAGCAGTACTTC. Amino acids: CASSLDSYSSYEQYF. The V gene is TRBV5-5, the J gene TRBJ2-7; D is perhaps TRBD1 (6 bases). This CDR3 spans 15 amino acids. The germline CDR1 and CDR2 sequences are SGHKS and YYEKEE (reference sequence). Deletions cut 4 bases from V and 0 bases from J, with 14 bases between. Based on the CDR3 plus reference TRBV5-5 and TRBJ2-7, the full variable domain is DAGVTQSPTHLIKTRGQQVTLRCSPISGHKSVSWYQQVLGQGPQFIFQYYEKEERGRGNFPDRFSARQFPNYSSELNVNALLLGDSALYLCASSLDSYSSYEQYFGPGTRLTVT.

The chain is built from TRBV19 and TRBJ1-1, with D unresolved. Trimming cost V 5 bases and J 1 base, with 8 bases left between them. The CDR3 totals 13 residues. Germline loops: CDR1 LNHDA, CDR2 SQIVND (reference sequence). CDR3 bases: TGTGCCAGTAGTTGGGATCCGAACACTGAAGCTTTCTTT. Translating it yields CASSWDPNTEAFF.

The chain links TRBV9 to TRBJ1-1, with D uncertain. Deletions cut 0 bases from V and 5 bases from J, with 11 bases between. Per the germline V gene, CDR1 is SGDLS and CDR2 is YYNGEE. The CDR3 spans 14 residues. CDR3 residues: CASSVEAVGTEAFF. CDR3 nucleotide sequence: TGTGCCAGCAGCGTAGAGGCTGTAGGGACTGAAGCTTTCTTT.

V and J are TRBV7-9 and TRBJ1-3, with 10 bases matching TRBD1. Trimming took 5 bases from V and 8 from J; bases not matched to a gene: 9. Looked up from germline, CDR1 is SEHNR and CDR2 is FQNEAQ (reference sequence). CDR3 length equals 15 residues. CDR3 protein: CASSKSWDRGHTIYF. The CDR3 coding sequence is TGTGCCAGCAGCAAAAGTTGGGACAGGGGACACACCATATATTTT.

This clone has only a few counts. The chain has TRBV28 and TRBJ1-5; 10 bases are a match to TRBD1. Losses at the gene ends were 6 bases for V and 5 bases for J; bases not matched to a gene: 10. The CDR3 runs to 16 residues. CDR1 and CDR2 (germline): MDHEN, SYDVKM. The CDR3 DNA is TGTGCCAGCAGACCGATAGGACAGGGGGGTTATCAGCCCCAGCATTTT. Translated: CASRPIGQGGYQPQHF.

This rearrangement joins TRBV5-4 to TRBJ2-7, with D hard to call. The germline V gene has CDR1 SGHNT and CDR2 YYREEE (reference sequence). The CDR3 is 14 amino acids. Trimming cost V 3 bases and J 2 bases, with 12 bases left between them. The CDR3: CASSSPGPTYEQYF. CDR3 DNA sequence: TGTGCCAGCAGCTCCCCGGGCCCCACCTACGAGCAGTACTTC.

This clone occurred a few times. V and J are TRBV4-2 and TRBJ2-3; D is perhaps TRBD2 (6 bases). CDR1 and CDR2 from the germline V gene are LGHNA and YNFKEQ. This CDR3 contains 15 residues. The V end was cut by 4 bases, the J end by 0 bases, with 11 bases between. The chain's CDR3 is CASSRPGTSTDTQYF. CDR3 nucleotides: TGTGCCAGCAGCCGACCCGGGACTAGCACAGATACGCAGTATTTT.

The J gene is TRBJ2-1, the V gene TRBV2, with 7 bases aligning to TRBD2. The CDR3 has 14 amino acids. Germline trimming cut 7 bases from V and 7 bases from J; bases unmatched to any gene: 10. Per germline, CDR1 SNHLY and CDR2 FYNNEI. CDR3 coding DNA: TGTGCCAGCACCCTAGAACGGGAGGTGAATGAGCAGTTCTTC. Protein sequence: CASTLEREVNEQFF.

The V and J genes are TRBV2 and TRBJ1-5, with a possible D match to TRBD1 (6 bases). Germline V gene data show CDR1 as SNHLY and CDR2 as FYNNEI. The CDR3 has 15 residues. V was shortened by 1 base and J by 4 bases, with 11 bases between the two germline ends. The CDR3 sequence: CASSEEGHTNQPQHF. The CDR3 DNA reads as TGTGCCAGCAGTGAAGAGGGACACACAAATCAGCCCCAGCATTTT.

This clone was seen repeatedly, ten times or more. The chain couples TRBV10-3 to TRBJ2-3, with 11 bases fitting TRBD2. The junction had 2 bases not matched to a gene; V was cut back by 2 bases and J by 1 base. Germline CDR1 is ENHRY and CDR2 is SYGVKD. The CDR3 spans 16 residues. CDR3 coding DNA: TGTGCCATCAGTGAGGGGACTAGCGGACGCACAGATACGCAGTATTTT. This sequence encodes CAISEGTSGRTDTQYF.

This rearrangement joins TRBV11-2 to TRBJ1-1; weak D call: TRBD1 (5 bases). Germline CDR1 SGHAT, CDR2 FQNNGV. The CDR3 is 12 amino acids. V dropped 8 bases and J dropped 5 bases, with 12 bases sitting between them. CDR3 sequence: CASSVQGTEAFF. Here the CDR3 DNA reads TGTGCCAGCTCTGTCCAGGGAACTGAAGCTTTCTTT.

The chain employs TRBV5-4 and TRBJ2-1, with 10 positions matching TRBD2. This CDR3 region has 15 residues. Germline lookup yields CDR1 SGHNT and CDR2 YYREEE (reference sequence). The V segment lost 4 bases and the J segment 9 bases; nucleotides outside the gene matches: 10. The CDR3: CASSASGGANFEQFF. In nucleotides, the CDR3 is TGTGCCAGCAGCGCCAGCGGGGGGGCTAATTTTGAGCAGTTCTTC. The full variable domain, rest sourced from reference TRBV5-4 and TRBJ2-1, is ETGVTQSPTHLIKTRGQQVTLRCSSQSGHNTVSWYQQALGQGPQFIFQYYREEENGRGNFPPRFSGLQFPNYSSELNVNALELDDSALYLCASSASGGANFEQFFGPGTRLTVL.

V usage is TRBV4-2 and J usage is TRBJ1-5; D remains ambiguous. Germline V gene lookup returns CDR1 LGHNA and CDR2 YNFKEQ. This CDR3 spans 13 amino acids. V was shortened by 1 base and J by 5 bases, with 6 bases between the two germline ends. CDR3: CASSQGHDQPQHF. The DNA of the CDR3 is TGTGCCAGCAGCCAAGGTCACGATCAGCCCCAGCATTTT.

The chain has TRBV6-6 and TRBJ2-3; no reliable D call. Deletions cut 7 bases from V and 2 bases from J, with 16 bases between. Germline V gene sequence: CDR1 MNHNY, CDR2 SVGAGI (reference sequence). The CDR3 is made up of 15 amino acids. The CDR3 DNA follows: TGTGCCAGCAAGCAATTAGCAGTTAACACAGATACGCAGTATTTT. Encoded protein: CASKQLAVNTDTQYF.

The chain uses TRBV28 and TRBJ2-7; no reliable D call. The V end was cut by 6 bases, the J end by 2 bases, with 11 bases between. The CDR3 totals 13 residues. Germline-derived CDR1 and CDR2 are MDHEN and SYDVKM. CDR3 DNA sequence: TGTGCCAGCAGCCTTCTCTCCCCCTACGAGCAGTACTTC. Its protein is CASSLLSPYEQYF.

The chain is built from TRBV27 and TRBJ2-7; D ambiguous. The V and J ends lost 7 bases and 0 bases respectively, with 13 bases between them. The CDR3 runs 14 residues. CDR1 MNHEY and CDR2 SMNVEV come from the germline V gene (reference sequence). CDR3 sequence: CASNHNRYSYEQYF. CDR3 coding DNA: TGTGCCAGCAACCATAACCGATACTCCTACGAGCAGTACTTC.